These T cell receptor beta chains were read from a single sample in a study of CD8 T cells in Susac syndrome. TCRdb recomputed calls from the immunoSEQ multiplex PCR reads with MiXCR, one row per CDR3 protein. The data contain about 190,000 distinct CDR3 sequences, about 95% of them seen just once; the ten biggest clones take up around 0.16%. Material: CD8+ T cells from PBMCs. The source is a human donor with Susac syndrome. The CDR3 runs from the conserved cysteine through the conserved F or W. A D gene is named only where the DNA matches it firmly. The size field is filled for only some rows; it gives once, few, many or a size class.

V,D,J,size,DNA,CDR3
TRBV19,TRBD1,TRBJ1-5,NA,TGTGCCAGTAGTATCTCTGGGACAGGGAATAGCAATCAGCCCCAGCATTTT,CASSISGTGNSNQPQHF
TRBV4-2,TRBD1,TRBJ2-1,NA,TGTGCCAGCAGCCCGACAGGGGCCTCCTACAATGAGCAGTTCTTC,CASSPTGASYNEQFF
TRBV12-3/TRBV12-4,NA,TRBJ2-1,NA,TGTGCCAGCAGTTTTTCCAAAGGGGGTGCCCTACGCCTCTCCTACAATGAGCAGTTCTTC,CASSFSKGGALRLSYNEQFF
TRBV30,NA,TRBJ1-1,NA,TGTGCCTGGAGCTTCGAGGTGAACACTGAAGCTTTCTTT,CAWSFEVNTEAFF
TRBV30,NA,TRBJ1-2,NA,TGTGCCTGGAGTGCACCCGGTGGCTACACCTTC,CAWSAPGGYTF
TRBV4-2,NA,TRBJ1-1,NA,TGTGCCAGCAGCCAAGAAGGGCAGATAAACACTGAAGCTTTCTTT,CASSQEGQINTEAFF
TRBV12-3/TRBV12-4,NA,TRBJ2-1,NA,TGTGCCAGCATAGACGGGTCCTACAATGAGCAGTTCTTC,CASIDGSYNEQFF
TRBV20-1,NA,TRBJ2-6,NA,TGCAGTTCCGACCCGGACAGTGGGGCCAACGTCCTGACTTTC,CSSDPDSGANVLTF
TRBV19,NA,TRBJ1-6,NA,TGTGCCAGTAGTCCCAGCTTGCACGGGTCACCCCTCCACTTT,CASSPSLHGSPLHF
TRBV6-5,TRBD2,TRBJ2-5,NA,TGTGCCAGCAGTTACACGGGACTAGCGGGTACTCAAGAGACCCAGTACTTC,CASSYTGLAGTQETQYF
TRBV7-2,NA,TRBJ2-3,NA,TGTGCCAGCAGCGAGGGGGGGCGGGGGAGTATCCTGGATACGCAGTATTTT,CASSEGGRGSILDTQYF
TRBV20-1,NA,TRBJ2-7,NA,TGCAGTGCTACGCTGGACAGTGCCTCCTACGAGCAGTACTTC,CSATLDSASYEQYF
TRBV10-3,NA,TRBJ1-4,NA,TGTGCCATCAGTGACGAGGATTCGGAAAAACTGTTTTTT,CAISDEDSEKLFF
TRBV7-9,NA,TRBJ1-4,NA,TGTGCCAGCAGCTACCAGGGAGTCGGGTGGGAAAAACTGTTTTTT,CASSYQGVGWEKLFF
TRBV29-1,TRBD2,TRBJ2-1,NA,TGCAGCGTTGACGGACTAGCGGGGGGCTACAATGAGCAGTTCTTC,CSVDGLAGGYNEQFF
TRBV2,NA,TRBJ1-3,once,TGTGCCAGCAGTGAACCAACGGGGGCGTATGGAAACACCATATATTTT,CASSEPTGAYGNTIYF
TRBV7-6,NA,TRBJ2-3,NA,TGTGCCAGCAGCCGAGCTAGCCTACCAGGCACAGATACGCAGTATTTT,CASSRASLPGTDTQYF
TRBV4-2,TRBD2,TRBJ2-3,NA,TGTGCCAGCAGCCAATCGGGACTAGCGGAATATACAGATACGCAGTATTTT,CASSQSGLAEYTDTQYF
TRBV27,NA,TRBJ2-7,NA,TGTGCCAGCAGTTTCGGGGAGACCTACGAGCAGTACTTC,CASSFGETYEQYF
TRBV11-2,TRBD2,TRBJ2-2,NA,TGTGCCAGCAGCCAAGCGGGGGTAACGAACACCGGGGAGCTGTTTTTT,CASSQAGVTNTGELFF
TRBV5-1,NA,TRBJ2-2,once,TGCGCCAGCAGCGCGGGACTTCCGAACACCGGGGAGCTGTTTTTT,CASSAGLPNTGELFF
TRBV9,TRBD2,TRBJ2-7,NA,TGTGCCAGCAGCGTAGAAAGCGGGAGGCCCTACGAGCAGTACTTC,CASSVESGRPYEQYF
TRBV13,TRBD2,TRBJ2-7,NA,TGTGCCAGCAGCTTATCTCTAGCGGGAGGCGAGCAGTACTTC,CASSLSLAGGEQYF
TRBV28,TRBD1,TRBJ1-2,once,TGTGCCAGCACCACGGTAGGGGGCGACTATGGCTACACCTTC,CASTTVGGDYGYTF
TRBV15,NA,TRBJ1-1,NA,TGTGCCACCAGCAGAGAACAGGGACTGAACACTGAAGCTTTCTTT,CATSREQGLNTEAFF
TRBV13,NA,TRBJ2-5,NA,TGTGCCTCTCGGGCAGGGACGGAGACCCAGTACTTC,CASRAGTETQYF
TRBV20-1,TRBD2,TRBJ2-1,NA,TGCAGTGCTACCGGGGCTAGCGGATGGACTGAGCAGTTCTTC,CSATGASGWTEQFF
TRBV5-1,TRBD1,TRBJ1-1,NA,TGCGCCAGCAGCTGGGGGGACAGGGAGAACACTGAAGCTTTCTTT,CASSWGDRENTEAFF
TRBV7-9,NA,TRBJ2-6,NA,TGTGCCAGCAGCTCAACAGGGATAGGGGCCAACGTCCTGACTTTC,CASSSTGIGANVLTF
TRBV4-1,NA,TRBJ2-5,NA,TGCGCCAGCAGCCCTTCGTGGGCTGGGGATGCCGAGACCCAGTACTTC,CASSPSWAGDAETQYF
TRBV5-6,NA,TRBJ1-6,NA,TGTGCCAGCAGCTTAGAGGCCACGGATTCACCCCTCCACTTT,CASSLEATDSPLHF
TRBV10-3,NA,TRBJ1-6,NA,TGTGCCATCAGTACAGGTCAAATCGTCCTCCACTTT,CAISTGQIVLHF
TRBV7-3,TRBD1,TRBJ1-1,NA,TGTGCCAGCAGCTTAGACAGGGTGGGCACTGAAGCTTTCTTT,CASSLDRVGTEAFF
TRBV10-2,NA,TRBJ2-7,NA,TGCGCCAGCAGTGACAGGGCCGGAACCTACGAGCAGTACTTC,CASSDRAGTYEQYF
TRBV4-1,TRBD2,TRBJ2-1,NA,TGCGCCAGCAGCCACCTTGTACTAGCGGGGTCCTACAATGAGCAGTTCTTC,CASSHLVLAGSYNEQFF
TRBV7-9,NA,TRBJ2-1,NA,TGTGCCAGCAGCTTAAATTGGGTAGCGAGAAACAATGAGCAGTTCTTC,CASSLNWVARNNEQFF
TRBV13,NA,TRBJ1-6,NA,TGTGCCAGCAGCTTAGCAGGGAGCTCCTATAATTCACCCCTCCACTTT,CASSLAGSSYNSPLHF
TRBV9,TRBD2,TRBJ2-3,NA,TGTGCCAGCAGCGGATCTCGGGGGCTAGCGGGAGAGGGAGATACGCAGTATTTT,CASSGSRGLAGEGDTQYF
TRBV5-6,TRBD1,TRBJ1-2,NA,TGTGCCAGCAGCTCTTATCTTCGGACAGGGGGAGGCGGACGCGATGGCTACACCTTC,CASSSYLRTGGGGRDGYTF
TRBV27,TRBD1,TRBJ1-2,NA,TGTGCCAGCACTCGGACAGGGGGCCCTAACTATGGCTACACCTTC,CASTRTGGPNYGYTF
TRBV20-1,TRBD2,TRBJ2-3,NA,TGCAGTGCTAGAGACATGACTAGCGAGCTCACAGATACGCAGTATTTT,CSARDMTSELTDTQYF
TRBV19,NA,TRBJ2-3,NA,TGTGCCAGTAGTATTCGCCAGGGAAGTTATTCTGCAGATACGCAGTATTTT,CASSIRQGSYSADTQYF
TRBV5-1,TRBD2,TRBJ2-1,NA,TGCGCCAGCAGCTTCGCGGGAGGGAGCTCCTACAATGAGCAGTTCTTC,CASSFAGGSSYNEQFF
TRBV13,TRBD1,TRBJ2-7,NA,TGTGCCAGCAGCCCCGTGGACAGGGGGATAAGGCCCTACGAGCAGTACTTC,CASSPVDRGIRPYEQYF
TRBV9,NA,TRBJ2-2,NA,TGTGCCAGCAGCGTAAAGCCCGGGGAGCTGTTTTTT,CASSVKPGELFF
TRBV13,NA,TRBJ2-1,NA,TGTGCCAGCAGCTTAAAGCCCGGCTCATACAATGAGCAGTTCTTC,CASSLKPGSYNEQFF
TRBV29-1,TRBD1,TRBJ2-3,few,TGCAGCACACAGGGGGGCCCAGGGACAGATACGCAGTATTTT,CSTQGGPGTDTQYF
TRBV29-1,TRBD2,TRBJ2-3,NA,TGCAGCGTTGACTGGCTAGCGGGAGGCACAGATACGCAGTATTTT,CSVDWLAGGTDTQYF
TRBV3-1,TRBD2,TRBJ2-7,NA,TGTGCCAGCAGCCAAGGGGGACTAGCTCCGGACGCGTACTTC,CASSQGGLAPDAYF